This TCR beta chain was sequenced during a study of blood T cell repertoires in COVID-19. Study information: Samples came from the United States, Italy and Spain, spanning acute and convalescent COVID-19.

Clones were sequenced by immunoSEQ multiplex PCR, and TCRdb holds only the in-frame ones, with some missing. Of around 110,000 clones in the sample, roughly 84% were seen once. V trimming: 6 bases; J trimming: 4 bases; junction bases outside the gene matches: 4. This CDR3 is built from 13 residues. In germline, CDR1 is KGHSH, CDR2 LQKENI. The chain is built from TRBV18 and TRBJ1-1, with TRBD1 matching over 8 bases. Material: peripheral blood. This TCR derives from a man aged 40-49 years with acute or convalescent COVID-19. In DNA, the CDR3 is TGTGCCAGCTCCACACAGGGGGGCACTGAAGCTTTCTTT. Amino acid sequence: CASSTQGGTEAFF. Using reference TRBV18 and TRBJ1-1 for the parts outside the CDR3, the full variable domain is NAGVMQNPRHLVRRRGQEARLRCSPMKGHSHVYWYRQLPEEGLKFMVYLQKENIIDESGMPKERFSAEFPKEGPSILRIQQVVRGDSAAYFCASSTQGGTEAFFGQGTRLTVV.